Ten or more counts support the clone carrying this T cell receptor (beta chain). Antigen unknown. This entry belongs to a study of immune heterogeneity within non-small cell lung tumors. Study-wide results and limits: Largely distinct from one individual patient to the next were the high-frequency T-cell receptor beta clonotypes. The study found identical dominant CDR3 beta clonotypes recurring across tumor sites within a patient, alongside site-unique high-frequency clones.

CDR3 of TCR beta was amplified by multiplex PCR that used 32 V and 13 J primers. TCRdb reprocessed the multiplex PCR reads with MiXCR, giving one entry per CDR3 protein. The sample lists 9,000 to 13,000 distinct CDR3 sequences, approximately 20% occurring once. The CDR3 length is 13 residues. Germline V lookup: CDR1 SGHAT, CDR2 FQNNGV. V lost 5 bases and J 3 bases, leaving 10 bases between the germline ends. The starting template was genomic DNA from bulk tumor, about 600 ng per sample. Each primary tumor yielded several biopsies, collected far apart from one another at surgery. The patients were newly diagnosed with non-small cell lung cancer, had not been treated, and had curative surgery. The study drew donors from newly diagnosed non-small cell lung cancer patients having surgery with curative intent.

What was sequenced was lung tumor tissue. The source of this sequence is a man between 60 and 70 years old with non-small cell lung cancer. The J gene is TRBJ2-5, the V gene TRBV11-2; D remains unclear. CDR3 nucleotides: TGTGCCAGCAGCCTAATAGATAAAGAGACCCAGTACTTC. It is translated as CASSLIDKETQYF.